Shown below are 23 T cell receptor beta chains from a single sample sequenced in a study of T-cell memory formation after mild COVID-19. MiXCR, applied by TCRdb to the 5' RACE reads, yields one record per CDR3 protein. Of roughly 250,000 distinct CDR3 sequences in the sample, roughly 15% were seen once. Sequencing was carried out using PBMCs or a T cell subset sorted from them (not recorded which). Receptors were obtained from a man aged 18-30 years who had mild COVID-19 (a few samples of this study predate the infection). Cell type and time point are not known.

This clonotype was picked up many times. This sequence joins TRBV7-8 and TRBJ2-1, with D possibly being TRBD2 (5 bases). This CDR3 is 13 amino acids long. V was trimmed by 5 bases and J by 7 bases, leaving 12 bases between them. CDR1 and CDR2 (germline): SGHVS, FQNEAQ. The CDR3 spells CASSPDPGNEQFF. CDR3 in DNA: TGTGCCAGCAGCCCCGACCCGGGGAATGAGCAGTTCTTC.

This chain links TRBV20-1 with TRBJ2-1; D is unclear. The CDR3 length is 14 residues. The V and J ends lost 3 bases and 6 bases respectively, with 15 bases between them. Germline CDR1 reads DFQATT; CDR2 reads SNEGSKA (reference sequence). The CDR3: CSARFSATLNEQFF. CDR3 in DNA: TGCAGTGCTAGGTTTTCGGCAACGCTCAATGAGCAGTTCTTC.

In this sample, this clonotype turned up a few times. The chain links TRBV27 to TRBJ1-6; D remains unclear. There are 12 residues in the CDR3. Trimming shortened V by 6 bases and J by 5 bases, and 5 bases separated the two germline ends. The germline V gene encodes CDR1 MNHEY and CDR2 SMNVEV (reference sequence). The CDR3 nucleotides are TGTGCCAGCAGCTCTAATAATTCACCCCTCCACTTT. Translation gives CASSSNNSPLHF.

This clonotype was counted only a few times. This rearrangement joins TRBV9 to TRBJ2-3, with D maybe TRBD1 (5 bases). V dropped 4 bases and J dropped 0 bases, with 9 bases sitting between them. Germline V lookup: CDR1 SGDLS, CDR2 YYNGEE. This CDR3 contains 14 residues. CDR3 bases: TGTGCCAGCAGCTACCGACAGAGCACAGATACGCAGTATTTT. Residues: CASSYRQSTDTQYF.

V and J are TRBV6-2 or TRBV6-3 and TRBJ2-7, with D perhaps matching TRBD2 (6 bases). V gave up 7 bases and J gave up 6 bases, with 19 bases separating them. The germline V gene has CDR1 MNHEY and CDR2 SVGEGT. This CDR3 has 14 amino acids. CDR3 sequence: CASTPRGGWGEQYV. The CDR3 DNA sequence: TGTGCCAGCACCCCCCGGGGAGGATGGGGCGAGCAGTACGTC.

This clonotype appeared many times. The gene calls are TRBV15 and TRBJ1-1; D unclear. V lost 7 bases to trimming and J lost 1 base, with 10 bases between them. CDR1 and CDR2 from the germline V gene are LNHNV and YYDKDF (reference sequence). The CDR3 covers 13 residues. The CDR3 DNA reads as TGTGCCACCACCCGACCTCCGAACACTGAAGCTTTCTTT. The encoded protein is CATTRPPNTEAFF.

The table lists this clonotype with a few counts. The gene calls are TRBV28 and TRBJ2-3; 9 positions agree with TRBD2. This CDR3 has 15 amino acids. CDR1 is MDHEN and CDR2 is SYDVKM in the germline V gene. With V trimmed by 7 bases and J by 5 bases, 10 bases remained unmatched. DNA for the CDR3: TGTGCCAGCATCACCGGGACTAGCAATATAGATACGCAGTATTTT. This gives the protein CASITGTSNIDTQYF. Full variable domain (remainder filled in from reference TRBV28 and TRBJ2-3): DVKVTQSSRYLVKRTGEKVFLECVQDMDHENMFWYRQDPGLGLRLIYFSYDVKMKEKGDIPEGYSVSREKKERFSLILESASTNQTSMYLCASITGTSNIDTQYFGPGTRLTVL.

This chain connects TRBV5-1 to TRBJ2-5, with 8 bases that match TRBD1. The germline V gene encodes CDR1 SGHRS and CDR2 YFSETQ. V shed 5 bases and J 5 bases; nucleotides not matched to a gene: 8. This CDR3 spans 14 amino acids. The CDR3 coding sequence is TGCGCCAGCAGAGTGGACAGGGCAGGGGAGACCCAGTACTTC. Its protein product is CASRVDRAGETQYF.

This clonotype was found a few times. The V call is TRBV28, the J call TRBJ1-2; 10 nucleotides line up with TRBD1. CDR1 and CDR2 (germline): MDHEN, SYDVKM. CDR3 length equals 15 residues. The V and J ends lost 3 bases and 4 bases, in that order; junction bases with no gene match: 5. The DNA of the CDR3 is TGTGCCAGCAGTTTGGAGACAGGGGGCGGCTATGGCTACACCTTC. Its protein is CASSLETGGGYGYTF.

This sequence joins TRBV7-9 and TRBJ2-7; 8 nucleotides line up with TRBD1. Germline values: CDR1 SEHNR, CDR2 FQNEAQ (reference sequence). V gave up 5 bases and J gave up 6 bases; unmatched junction bases: 3. The CDR3 runs to 12 residues. The CDR3 spells CASSPDRAEQYV. CDR3 in DNA: TGTGCCAGCAGCCCGGACAGGGCCGAGCAGTACGTC.

This clonotype was found many times. V and J are TRBV12-3 or TRBV12-4 and TRBJ1-3; no clear D. Trimming pared 6 bases from V and 7 bases from J, leaving 19 bases between. The CDR3 sequence is 15 residues long. CDR3 protein: CASRLPGSGWNTIYF. Here the CDR3 DNA reads TGTGCCAGCAGGCTACCCGGGTCTGGTTGGAACACCATATATTTT.

The rearrangement joins TRBV18 to TRBJ2-4, with D tentatively TRBD1 (5 bases). Trimming removed 4 bases at V and 0 bases at J, with 10 bases between. The CDR3 is 15 amino acids. The germline CDR1 and CDR2 sequences are KGHSH and LQKENI. The CDR3 reads CASSLQGIAKNIQYF. As DNA, the CDR3 is TGTGCCAGCTCACTGCAGGGTATAGCCAAAAACATTCAGTACTTC.

This sequence joins TRBV14 and TRBJ2-5; 7 nucleotides agree with TRBD2. CDR3 length equals 16 residues. The germline V gene has CDR1 SGHDN and CDR2 FVKESK. V gave up 0 bases and J gave up 2 bases; unmatched junction bases: 6. CDR3 DNA: TGTGCCAGCAGCCAAGATCGCGGGAGAATACAAGAGACCCAGTACTTC. As protein: CASSQDRGRIQETQYF. Full variable domain (remainder filled in from reference TRBV14 and TRBJ2-5): EAGVTQFPSHSVIEKGQTVTLRCDPISGHDNLYWYRRVMGKEIKFLLHFVKESKQDESGMPNNRFLAERTGGTYSTLKVQPAELEDSGVYFCASSQDRGRIQETQYFGPGTRLLVL.

This clonotype was picked up many times. For the CDR3, the DNA is TGCGCCAGCAGCTTGGAAGTCTCTGGAAACACCATATATTTT. It encodes CASSLEVSGNTIYF. The rearrangement joins TRBV5-1 to TRBJ1-3; D unresolved. Germline CDR1 and CDR2: SGHRS and YFSETQ. Trimming removed 0 bases at V and 0 bases at J, with 4 bases between. CDR3 length equals 14 residues.

The rearrangement links TRBV7-8 to TRBJ2-2, with 11 bases identical to TRBD1. The CDR3 runs 14 residues. V lost 6 bases, J lost 5 bases, and 2 bases stayed unmatched. CDR1 is SGHVS, CDR2 FQNEAQ, per germline. The CDR3 is CASRDRGLTGELFF. The CDR3 DNA sequence: TGTGCCAGCAGGGACAGGGGGCTGACCGGGGAGCTGTTTTTT.

The rearrangement joins TRBV28 to TRBJ1-6; possible D gene TRBD1, 5 bases. This CDR3 spans 14 amino acids. Trimming shortened V by 3 bases and J by 8 bases, and 11 bases separated the two germline ends. Looked up from germline, CDR1 is MDHEN and CDR2 is SYDVKM. The CDR3 is CASSFGGGDSPLHF. The CDR3, as DNA: TGTGCCAGCAGTTTTGGGGGAGGCGATTCACCCCTCCACTTT.

This clonotype has just a few counts. This rearrangement joins TRBV7-6 to TRBJ2-1; 7 bases line up with TRBD2. Germline CDR1 is SGHVS and CDR2 is FNYEAQ. Germline trimming cut 1 base from V and 0 bases from J; bases unmatched to any gene: 9. This CDR3 is 18 amino acids long. In DNA form, the CDR3 reads TGTGCCAGCAGCTTAGAAGCTAGCGGCACCAGCTCCTACAATGAGCAGTTCTTC. Protein sequence: CASSLEASGTSSYNEQFF.

This rearrangement joins TRBV7-9 to TRBJ1-1, with unresolved D. The germline V gene encodes CDR1 SEHNR and CDR2 FQNEAQ (reference sequence). Trimming cost V 1 base and J 7 bases, with 7 bases left between them. The CDR3 has 12 residues. The CDR3: CASSLGHSEAFF. The CDR3 nucleotides are TGTGCCAGCAGCTTAGGTCACAGTGAAGCTTTCTTT.

This clonotype showed up many times. J is TRBJ2-5 and V is TRBV11-2; 7 nucleotides agree with TRBD2. In germline, CDR1 is SGHAT, CDR2 FQNNGV. The CDR3 has 15 amino acids. V shed 5 bases, J shed 3 bases, and the junction held 9 bases outside the gene matches. Here the CDR3 reads CASSPRASGEETQYF. The CDR3 DNA sequence: TGTGCCAGCAGCCCACGAGCTAGCGGTGAAGAGACCCAGTACTTC. Together with reference TRBV11-2 and TRBJ2-5, the CDR3 gives the full variable domain: EAGVAQSPRYKIIEKRQSVAFWCNPISGHATLYWYQQILGQGPKLLIQFQNNGVVDDSQLPKDRFSAERLKGVDSTLKIQPAKLEDSAVYLCASSPRASGEETQYFGPGTRLLVL.

This clonotype showed up just a few times. The chain carries TRBV25-1 and TRBJ2-3, with TRBD2 matching 13 bases. This CDR3 has 14 amino acids. Germline loops: CDR1 MGHDK, CDR2 SYGVNS. With V trimmed by 10 bases and J by 6 bases, 7 bases remained unmatched. CDR3 protein: CATRLAGGKDTQYF. CDR3 in DNA: TGTGCCACCCGACTAGCGGGGGGTAAGGATACGCAGTATTTT.

In its sample, this clonotype was seen a few times. V usage is TRBV6-6 and J usage is TRBJ2-5, with TRBD2 identical over 11 bases. This CDR3 is built from 15 residues. Trimming took 8 bases from V and 5 from J; bases not matched to a gene: 10. Germline CDR1 is MNHNY and CDR2 is SVGAGI (reference sequence). CDR3 nucleotide sequence: TGTGCCAGCTCCCAAGCGACTAGCGGGGATGAGACCCAGTACTTC. Translated: CASSQATSGDETQYF.

This clonotype has just a few counts. The junction does not match germline at one end; this may be a read error. The genes are TRBV7-7 and TRBJ2-5; D is uncertain. In germline, CDR1 is SSHAT, CDR2 FNYEAQ (reference sequence). The CDR3 runs 15 residues. The CDR3 loop reads CASSSQFGYQETQYF. Written as DNA, the CDR3 is TGTGCTAGCAGCTCCCAATTCGGCTACCAAGAGACCCAGTACTTC. The full variable domain, rest sourced from reference TRBV7-7 and TRBJ2-5, is GAGVSQSPRYKVTKRGQDVTLRCDPISSHATLYWYQQALGQGPEFLTYFNYEAQPDKSGLPSDRFSAERPEGSISTLTIQRTEQRDSAMYRCASSSQFGYQETQYFGPGTRLLVL.

The CDR3 DNA reads TGTGCCAGCAGCCACCAGCGGGGGGCCTTGGAGACCCAGTACTTC. Residues: CASSHQRGALETQYF. V is TRBV3-1 and J is TRBJ2-5; 9 nucleotides line up with TRBD2. Per the germline V gene, CDR1 is LGHDT and CDR2 is YNNKEL (reference sequence). The CDR3 is made up of 15 amino acids. The V segment lost 3 bases and the J segment 5 bases; nucleotides outside the gene matches: 7.